The 30 T cell receptor beta chains reported below all come from one sample, sequenced in a study of T cells after posttransplantation cyclophosphamide. Clones were sequenced by immunoSEQ multiplex PCR, and TCRdb holds only the in-frame ones, with some missing. This table holds some 43,000 clones with no singletons; the top ten claim 2% to 2.5%. Material for sequencing was PBMCs. The source is a man aged 35 to 55 in good health, CMV-negative, and a related stem cell transplant donor.

This clone was found many times. The rearrangement joins TRBV25-1 to TRBJ1-2; 7 bases are shared with TRBD1. CDR3 length: 14 amino acids. Germline V CDR1 and CDR2: MGHDK, SYGVNS. V shed 4 bases and J 8 bases; nucleotides not matched to a gene: 10. The CDR3 protein is CASSVRTGVGGYTF. DNA for the CDR3: TGTGCCAGCAGTGTTCGTACAGGGGTGGGAGGCTACACCTTC.

This clone has at least ten counts. V gene TRBV15 combines with J gene TRBJ1-5; 7 bases agree with TRBD1. The CDR3 spans 17 residues. Germline V CDR1 and CDR2: LNHNV, YYDKDF (reference sequence). J gave up 3 bases and V 1 base, and 9 bases lay outside the gene matches. CDR3 sequence (DNA): TGTGCCACCAGCAGAGCCCTTTTAGGGGGCCTCAATCAGCCCCAGCATTTT. Protein: CATSRALLGGLNQPQHF.

This clone was seen repeatedly, ten times or more. The chain carries TRBV5-5 and TRBJ2-2; 9 bases line up with TRBD1. Germline values: CDR1 SGHKS, CDR2 YYEKEE (reference sequence). V lost 4 bases to trimming and J lost 5 bases; unmatched junction nucleotides: 12. The CDR3 is 17 residues long. Written as DNA, the CDR3 is TGTGCCAGCAGCGTTCGCCCCGGGACAGGGTGGACCGGGGAGCTGTTTTTT. This translates into CASSVRPGTGWTGELFF.

Many counts were recorded for this clone. The chain employs TRBV4-2 and TRBJ1-3, with TRBD1 identical over 8 bases. The J segment lost 6 bases and the V segment lost 4 bases, leaving 14 bases of the junction unmatched. CDR3 length: 17 amino acids. Germline V gene lookup returns CDR1 LGHNA and CDR2 YNFKEQ. CDR3 bases: TGTGCCAGCAGCCCACCCATAGGTACAGGGGGGTTAAACACCATATATTTT. As protein: CASSPPIGTGGLNTIYF.

V usage is TRBV9 and J usage is TRBJ2-5, with 9 bases that match TRBD1. The end of the DNA fits TRBJ2-7 better, so the J call may be wrong. This CDR3 contains 15 residues. Germline V gene data show CDR1 as SGDLS and CDR2 as YYNGEE. The CDR3 region is CASSVGLGQGYEQYF. DNA of the CDR3: TGTGCCAGCAGCGTAGGACTTGGACAGGGGTACGAGCAGTACTTC.

This clone showed up many times. The V gene is TRBV21-1, the J gene TRBJ2-5; the D call TRBD1 from the table was never checked on the DNA. TRBV21-1 represents a pseudogene. This CDR3 region has 16 residues. CDR3 in DNA: TGTGCCAGCAGCACCTCGTTGACAGGGGGCAGAGAGACCCAGTACTTC. Translating it yields CASSTSLTGGRETQYF.

This clone was counted ten times or more. The chain links TRBV4-3 to TRBJ2-1; D is ambiguous. This CDR3 is 15 amino acids long. The V end lost 1 base, the J end lost 5 bases, and 12 bases lay between the germline ends. CDR1 is LGHNA and CDR2 is YSLEER in the germline V gene. The CDR3 reads CASSQGITVHNEQFF. CDR3 coding DNA: TGCGCCAGCAGCCAAGGTATAACTGTTCACAATGAGCAGTTCTTC.

This clone was seen ten or more times. V gene TRBV7-8 combines with J gene TRBJ1-5; D remains ambiguous. Germline V gene lookup returns CDR1 SGHVS and CDR2 FQNEAQ. The CDR3 covers 13 residues. V was trimmed by 4 bases and J by 7 bases, leaving 11 bases between them. The CDR3 region is CASSSTRGQPQHF. The CDR3 bases are TGTGCCAGCAGCTCGACCCGGGGACAGCCCCAGCATTTT.

This rearrangement joins TRBV7-8 to TRBJ2-5, with TRBD1 matching 8 bases. After removal of 3 bases from V and 12 bases from J, the junction contained 3 bases not matched to a gene. CDR1 and CDR2 (germline): SGHVS, FQNEAQ. This CDR3 region has 11 residues. CDR3 nucleotide sequence: TGTGCCAGCAGCTTCCTGGACAGGGAGTACTTC. This translates into CASSFLDREYF.

Many counts were recorded for this clone. This rearrangement joins TRBV28 to TRBJ1-4; D is unresolved. Germline assignment: CDR1 MDHEN and CDR2 SYDVKM. The CDR3 is 15 residues long. V shed 3 bases and J shed 10 bases, with 18 bases lying between them. CDR3 nucleotide sequence: TGTGCCAGCAGTTTGGGCATCCAGCCTAGCGGAAAACTGTTTTTT. Amino acid sequence: CASSLGIQPSGKLFF.

There are many counts of this clone. The same CDR3 is also encoded by other DNA sequences in this sample. The chain joins TRBV28 to TRBJ2-3, with 12 bases lining up with TRBD2. The CDR3 loop spans 15 amino acids. Trimming took 6 bases from V and 5 from J; bases not matched to a gene: 6. The V gene's germline CDR1 is MDHEN and CDR2 SYDVKM. The CDR3 protein is CASSLAGGPGDTQYF. The CDR3 DNA sequence: TGTGCCAGCAGCCTAGCGGGAGGGCCTGGAGATACGCAGTATTTT.

This clone was seen many times. This sequence joins TRBV11-3 and TRBJ2-1; the match to TRBD1 covers 7 bases. This CDR3 is built from 16 residues. The J segment lost 2 bases and the V segment lost 5 bases, leaving 9 bases of the junction unmatched. Germline CDR1 reads SGHNT; CDR2 reads YENEEA. CDR3: CASSRRQGDAYNEQFF. The DNA for the CDR3 is TGTGCCAGCAGCCGTCGACAGGGAGACGCCTACAATGAGCAGTTCTTC. Supplemented by reference TRBV11-3 and TRBJ2-1, the full variable domain reads EAGVVQSPRYKIIEKKQPVAFWCNPISGHNTLYWYLQNLGQGPELLIRYENEEAVDDSQLPKDRFSAERLKGVDSTLKIQPAELGDSAVYLCASSRRQGDAYNEQFFGPGTRLTVL.

This clone was picked up many times. This chain joins TRBV7-2 and TRBJ2-7, with TRBD2 matching 9 bases. The CDR3 has 15 amino acids. From germline, CDR1 is SGHTA and CDR2 FQGNSA. V was pared by 5 bases and J by 0 bases, with 5 bases of the junction left unmatched. The CDR3 reads CASSISGGSSYEQYF. Written as DNA, the CDR3 is TGTGCCAGCAGCATAAGCGGGGGGAGCTCCTACGAGCAGTACTTC. The full variable domain, completed using reference TRBV7-2 and TRBJ2-7, is GAGVSQSPSNKVTEKGKDVELRCDPISGHTALYWYRQSLGQGLEFLIYFQGNSAPDKSGLPSDRFSAERTGGSVSTLTIQRTQQEDSAVYLCASSISGGSSYEQYFGPGTRLTVT.

This chain connects TRBV9 to TRBJ1-2; 7 bases line up with TRBD1. The germline V gene has CDR1 SGDLS and CDR2 YYNGEE. The ends lost 4 bases at V and 1 base at J; junction bases unmatched: 4. The CDR3 covers 14 residues. The CDR3 region is CASSPGQLNYGYTF. Here the CDR3 DNA reads TGTGCCAGCAGCCCGGGACAGCTTAACTATGGCTACACCTTC.

This clone has ten or more counts. The gene calls are TRBV6-1 and TRBJ1-5; 7 nucleotides agree with TRBD1. V shed 4 bases, J shed 7 bases, and the junction held 10 bases outside the gene matches. The CDR3 is 15 residues long. Germline values: CDR1 MNHNS, CDR2 SASEGT. CDR3: CASSALSGGRQPQHF. CDR3 bases: TGTGCCAGCAGTGCCCTATCAGGGGGTAGGCAGCCCCAGCATTTT.

This clone was counted many times. The rearrangement links TRBV28 to TRBJ2-7; 11 positions agree with TRBD2. Germline assignment: CDR1 MDHEN and CDR2 SYDVKM. J gave up 7 bases and V 6 bases, and 11 bases lay outside the gene matches. This CDR3 is 15 amino acids long. The CDR3 nucleotides are TGTGCCAGCAGCCCCCGGCTAGCGGGAGGAGGGGAGCAGTACTTC. It codes for CASSPRLAGGGEQYF.

This clone was counted many times. In DNA form, the CDR3 reads TGTGCCAGCAGTTTTTCGGGACAGGGGAATGAAAAACTGTTTTTT. Residues: CASSFSGQGNEKLFF. The V call is TRBV28, the J call TRBJ1-4, with 10 bases fitting TRBD1. The CDR3 is 15 amino acids. V was pared by 3 bases and J by 5 bases, with 3 bases of the junction left unmatched. Germline V CDR1 and CDR2: MDHEN, SYDVKM.

The table lists this clone with many counts. The rearrangement links TRBV19 to TRBJ2-7; D might be TRBD2 (5 bases). CDR3 size: 14 residues. Germline V gene lookup returns CDR1 LNHDA and CDR2 SQIVND (reference sequence). With 6 bases removed from V and 3 bases from J, the gap between germline ends came to 15 bases. CDR3 loop: CASSQRIPDYEQYF. The CDR3 coding sequence is TGTGCCAGTAGCCAGCGGATCCCCGACTACGAGCAGTACTTC.

In its sample, this clone was seen many times. The gene calls are TRBV5-1 and TRBJ2-1, with TRBD1 matching over 8 bases. Germline V gene sequence: CDR1 SGHRS, CDR2 YFSETQ. The CDR3 consists of 16 residues. V lost 5 bases and J lost 4; bases outside the gene matches: 11. The CDR3, as DNA: TGCGCCAGCAGTCGAAACTCGGGACAGGCTTACAATGAGCAGTTCTTC. Translation: CASSRNSGQAYNEQFF.

This clone has a count of ten or more. CDR3 coding DNA: TGTGCCAGCAGGAGAGGACTAGCGGGGACCTCCTACGAGCAGTACTTC. It translates to CASRRGLAGTSYEQYF. This chain joins TRBV7-9 and TRBJ2-7, with 12 bases fitting TRBD2. The CDR3 extends over 16 amino acids. Trimming cost V 6 bases and J 0 bases; bases outside gene matches: 6. Germline loops: CDR1 SEHNR, CDR2 FQNEAQ (reference sequence).

The sample holds many counts of this clone. This chain joins TRBV7-2 and TRBJ1-4, with 9 bases that match TRBD1. The CDR3 extends over 14 amino acids. Per germline, CDR1 SGHTA and CDR2 FQGNSA. The V and J ends lost 4 bases and 5 bases, in that order; junction bases with no gene match: 2. In nucleotides, the CDR3 is TGTGCCAGCAGCTGGGGGACAGGGAATGAAAAACTGTTTTTT. It yields the protein CASSWGTGNEKLFF.

Many counts were recorded for this clone. J is TRBJ1-4 and V is TRBV6-6; D is unclear. The ends were cut back, 4 bases at V and 5 bases at J, with 11 bases in the middle. Germline V CDR1 and CDR2: MNHNY, SVGAGI (reference sequence). The CDR3 runs to 14 residues. CDR3 protein: CASSLDGLNEKLFF. As DNA, the CDR3 is TGTGCCAGCAGTTTAGACGGACTCAATGAAAAACTGTTTTTT.

This clone has ten or more counts. The chain couples TRBV9 to TRBJ1-2; TRBD1 matches 7 bases. This CDR3 has 16 amino acids. V gave up 0 bases and J gave up 8 bases; unmatched junction bases: 13. The germline gives CDR1 SGDLS, CDR2 YYNGEE. The chain's CDR3 is CASSVATRQGFGGYTF. CDR3 coding DNA: TGTGCCAGCAGCGTAGCTACGAGACAGGGATTCGGGGGCTACACCTTC.

This clone was found many times. The rearrangement uses TRBV4-1 and TRBJ1-2, with unresolved D. The CDR3 has 19 residues. Germline CDR1 and CDR2: MGHRA and YSYEKL. V dropped 0 bases and J dropped 8 bases, with 28 bases sitting between them. Here the CDR3 reads CASSQEGRGYTVETKGYTF. CDR3 sequence (DNA): TGCGCCAGCAGCCAAGAGGGTCGAGGTTACACTGTCGAGACTAAGGGCTACACCTTC.

This clone was detected ten times or more. The chain links TRBV11-3 to TRBJ2-3; 14 positions match TRBD2. Germline CDR1 is SGHNT and CDR2 is YENEEA. Germline trimming cut 4 bases from V and 2 bases from J; bases unmatched to any gene: 5. The CDR3 spans 17 residues. CDR3: CASSSRLAGGPTDTQYF. The CDR3 DNA reads as TGTGCCAGCAGCTCTCGACTAGCGGGAGGGCCCACAGATACGCAGTATTTT. Drawing the rest from reference TRBV11-3 and TRBJ2-3, the complete variable domain is EAGVVQSPRYKIIEKKQPVAFWCNPISGHNTLYWYLQNLGQGPELLIRYENEEAVDDSQLPKDRFSAERLKGVDSTLKIQPAELGDSAVYLCASSSRLAGGPTDTQYFGPGTRLTVL.

This clone was counted at least ten times. V gene TRBV5-6 combines with J gene TRBJ2-5, with D tentatively TRBD1 (6 bases). CDR3 length: 13 amino acids. Germline V gene lookup returns CDR1 SGHDT and CDR2 YYEEEE. With 2 bases removed from V and 5 bases from J, the gap between germline ends came to 10 bases. This CDR3 reads CASSFLQGETQYF. The DNA for the CDR3 is TGTGCCAGCAGCTTTCTCCAGGGGGAGACCCAGTACTTC.

The sample holds many counts of this clone. The J gene is TRBJ1-1, the V gene TRBV6-1; D unclear. The CDR3 is 14 amino acids. V was clipped by 0 bases and J by 1 base, with 6 bases between them. Germline loops: CDR1 MNHNS, CDR2 SASEGT. Here the CDR3 DNA reads TGTGCCAGCAGTGAAGCCGGAGAGAACACTGAAGCTTTCTTT. Its protein is CASSEAGENTEAFF.

Ten or more counts support this clone. This chain uses TRBV5-6 with TRBJ1-1; 7 bases fit TRBD1. Germline V gives CDR1 SGHDT, CDR2 YYEEEE. CDR3 length: 15 amino acids. Germline trimming cut 3 bases from V and 2 bases from J; bases unmatched to any gene: 7. The CDR3 loop is CASSWGQLLNTEAFF. The CDR3 DNA reads as TGTGCCAGCAGCTGGGGACAGTTGTTAAACACTGAAGCTTTCTTT.

There are a few counts of this clone. The rearrangement links TRBV27 to TRBJ1-2; tentative D call: TRBD1 (5 bases). V lost 6 bases and J 4 bases, leaving 21 bases between the germline ends. CDR3 length equals 16 residues. Germline V lookup: CDR1 MNHEY, CDR2 SMNVEV (reference sequence). CDR3 nucleotide sequence: TGTGCCAGCAGCTGGGGCGCCCCACAGGCCGGCTATGGCTACACCTTC. As protein: CASSWGAPQAGYGYTF.

This clone was observed many times. V is TRBV6-1 and J is TRBJ1-2, with a weak D call TRBD1 (5 bases). This CDR3 is built from 16 residues. Germline V gene data show CDR1 as MNHNS and CDR2 as SASEGT. V was cut by 0 bases and J by 4 bases, with 15 bases left in between. CDR3 sequence (DNA): TGTGCCAGCAGTGAAGCGGGGAGGGGAGGGAGCTATGGCTACACCTTC. As protein: CASSEAGRGGSYGYTF.